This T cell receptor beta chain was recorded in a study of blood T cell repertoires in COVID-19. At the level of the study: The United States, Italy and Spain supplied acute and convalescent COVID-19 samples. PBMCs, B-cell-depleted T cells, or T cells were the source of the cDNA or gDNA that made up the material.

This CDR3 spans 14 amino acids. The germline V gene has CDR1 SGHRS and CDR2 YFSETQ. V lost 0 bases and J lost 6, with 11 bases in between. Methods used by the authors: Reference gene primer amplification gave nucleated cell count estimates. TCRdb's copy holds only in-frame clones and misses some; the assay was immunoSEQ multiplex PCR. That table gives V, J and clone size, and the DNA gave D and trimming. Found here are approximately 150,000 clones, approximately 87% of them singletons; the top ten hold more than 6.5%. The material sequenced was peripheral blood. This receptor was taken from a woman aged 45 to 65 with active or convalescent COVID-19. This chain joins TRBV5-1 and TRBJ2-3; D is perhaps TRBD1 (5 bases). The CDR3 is CASSLGQNPDTQYF. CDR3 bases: TGCGCCAGCAGCTTGGGACAGAACCCGGATACGCAGTATTTT.